This passage covers 20 T cell receptor beta chains from one sample sequenced in a study of blood T cells in healthy people across ages. It was with a sample-barcoded 5' primer and a J-beta primer mix that a second PCR of roughly 7 to 11 cycles was run. From the 5' RACE reads, TCRdb called clonotypes with MiXCR, one entry per CDR3 protein. The sample consists of approximately 810,000 distinct CDR3 sequences, about 30% of them appearing once. The material sequenced was blood. The receptor set was obtained from a woman aged 80 or over in good health.

The rearrangement uses TRBV6-6 and TRBJ2-7, with 10 bases aligning to TRBD2. V lost 6 bases and J lost 10; bases outside the gene matches: 12. CDR1 and CDR2 from the germline V gene are MNHNY and SVGAGI (reference sequence). This CDR3 comprises 14 residues. The DNA for the CDR3 is TGTGCCAGCAGCCCACTCGGACTAGCGGAAATACAGTACTTC. Translation: CASSPLGLAEIQYF.

In this sample, this clonotype turned up many times. The V and J genes are TRBV6-2 or TRBV6-3 and TRBJ1-6; D unclear. Trimming took 2 bases from V and 0 from J, leaving 8 bases between them. The CDR3 is 16 amino acids. The germline CDR1 and CDR2 sequences are MNHEY and SVGEGT. CDR3 DNA: TGTGCCAGCAGTTACGAGAGTTACTCCTATAATTCACCCCTCCACTTT. Amino acid sequence: CASSYESYSYNSPLHF.

V and J are TRBV20-1 and TRBJ2-7; D remains ambiguous. The CDR3 consists of 13 residues. Germline assignment: CDR1 DFQATT and CDR2 SNEGSKA (reference sequence). Between the trimmed V and J ends, which lost 0 bases and 1 base, there was a span of 7 bases. The CDR3 sequence is CSAREGQSYEQYF. CDR3 sequence (DNA): TGCAGTGCTAGAGAAGGGCAGTCCTACGAGCAGTACTTC.

This clonotype was recorded at least ten times. J is TRBJ2-1 and V is TRBV2, with TRBD2 as a possible D gene (6 bases). The length of the CDR3 is 15 residues. V lost 5 bases, J lost 7 bases, and 18 bases lay in between. In germline, CDR1 is SNHLY, CDR2 FYNNEI. For the CDR3, the DNA is TGTGCCAGCAGTTTAATAGCGGCCTTAGGGAATGAGCAGTTCTTC. It yields the protein CASSLIAALGNEQFF.

The CDR3 DNA is TGTGCCAGCAGCCTTTCTGAGGTTAGGGGCTACGAGCAGTACTTC. Its protein is CASSLSEVRGYEQYF. The chain carries TRBV11-2 and TRBJ2-7; a possible D gene is TRBD1 (5 bases). The CDR3 extends over 15 amino acids. Trimming removed 5 bases from V and 3 bases from J, with 17 bases in between. Germline V lookup: CDR1 SGHAT, CDR2 FQNNGV.

The chain employs TRBV11-2 and TRBJ1-3; no clear D. There are 15 residues in the CDR3. V lost 1 base, J lost 0 bases, and 7 bases lay in between. Germline CDR1 reads SGHAT; CDR2 reads FQNNGV. The CDR3: CASSLGWDSGNTIYF. CDR3 nucleotide sequence: TGTGCCAGCAGCTTAGGATGGGACTCTGGAAACACCATATATTTT.

This clonotype is a singleton in its sample. The chain's CDR3 is CASSLGLGFEQFF. The DNA of the CDR3 is TGTGCCAGCAGCTTAGGGTTGGGTTTCGAGCAGTTCTTC. The V gene is TRBV7-6, the J gene TRBJ2-1; D call uncertain. This CDR3 region has 13 residues. With 1 base removed from V and 10 bases from J, the gap between germline ends came to 11 bases. Germline V gives CDR1 SGHVS, CDR2 FNYEAQ. The full variable domain, with the rest looked up from reference TRBV7-6 and TRBJ2-1, is GAGVSQSPRYKVTKRGQDVALRCDPISGHVSLYWYRQALGQGPEFLTYFNYEAQQDKSGLPNDRFSAERPEGSISTLTIQRTEQRDSAMYRCASSLGLGFEQFFGPGTRLTVL.

The chain joins TRBV20-1 to TRBJ1-4; TRBD1 aligns across 10 bases. The trim removed 3 bases at V and 5 bases at J, leaving 15 bases unmatched. The CDR3 spans 18 residues. The germline V gene encodes CDR1 DFQATT and CDR2 SNEGSKA (reference sequence). CDR3 DNA: TGCAGTGCTAGCCCCCCCCGGGACAGGGGAAGAGGGAATGAAAAACTGTTTTTT. It yields the protein CSASPPRDRGRGNEKLFF.

The chain has TRBV28 and TRBJ2-3; the match to TRBD2 covers 11 bases. This CDR3 has 17 amino acids. CDR1 is MDHEN, CDR2 SYDVKM, per germline. Trimming took 5 bases from V and 3 from J; bases not matched to a gene: 10. The CDR3 loop reads CASSVRRLAGFTDTQYF. The CDR3 coding sequence is TGTGCCAGCAGTGTTAGGAGACTAGCGGGGTTTACAGATACGCAGTATTTT.

To note about this clonotype: This may arise from a read error, as a much more abundant clone is one base away. Because the CDR3 is missing its conserved closing phenylalanine or tryptophan, this is likely a read error. V usage is TRBV27 and J usage is TRBJ2-1, with D perhaps matching TRBD1 (6 bases). Germline V gives CDR1 MNHEY, CDR2 SMNVEV (reference sequence). The CDR3 totals 13 residues. CDR3 coding DNA: TGTGTAGCAGGGGACCTATCCTACAATGAGCAGTTCGTC. This codes for CVAGDLSYNEQFV.

This clonotype was recorded a few times. A much larger clone is a single base away; this may be a read error. The V call is TRBV11-2, the J call TRBJ1-2; TRBD1 is a possible D gene (5 bases). Trimming pared 0 bases from V and 5 bases from J, leaving 19 bases between. Germline CDR1 SGHAT, CDR2 FQNNGV. The CDR3 spans 17 residues. DNA for the CDR3: TGTGCCAGCAGCTTAGATACCAATGCCGGGACGGGGTATGGCTACACCTTC. This codes for CASSLDTNAGTGYGYTF.

V gene TRBV12-3 or TRBV12-4 combines with J gene TRBJ1-5; 12 bases agree with TRBD1. V shed 3 bases, J shed 5 bases, and the junction held 8 bases outside the gene matches. The CDR3 loop spans 17 amino acids. The CDR3 region is CASSFGTGGSVDQPQHF. CDR3 nucleotides: TGTGCCAGCAGTTTTGGGACAGGGGGCTCGGTAGATCAGCCCCAGCATTTT.

The rearrangement uses TRBV24-1 and TRBJ2-1; D is unclear. Germline CDR1 and CDR2: KGHDR and SFDVKD. The CDR3 covers 16 residues. V was pared by 3 bases and J by 7 bases, with 18 bases between. The CDR3, as DNA: TGTGCCACCAGTGATCCATGGGCCCGGATCTCGAATGAGCAGTTCTTC. Encoded protein: CATSDPWARISNEQFF.

Many counts were recorded for this clonotype. A much larger clone is a single base away; this may be a read error. The chain uses TRBV7-9 and TRBJ2-5, with TRBD2 identical over 9 bases. The CDR3 is 14 amino acids. The germline CDR1 and CDR2 sequences are SEHNR and FQNEAQ (reference sequence). J lost 5 bases, V lost 7 bases, and 8 bases had no gene match. The DNA for the CDR3 is TGTGCCAGCAACTCGCGGGGGGGCCGTGAGACCCAGTACTTC. Translated, it gives CASNSRGGRETQYF.

The chain links TRBV11-2 to TRBJ1-2; the D is unclear. The CDR3 consists of 14 residues. CDR1 and CDR2 from the germline V gene are SGHAT and FQNNGV. V was trimmed by 1 base and J by 1 base, leaving 7 bases between them. CDR3 nucleotide sequence: TGTGCCAGCAGCTTAGTACTAGATAACTATGGCTACACCTTC. This translates into CASSLVLDNYGYTF. Based on the CDR3 plus reference TRBV11-2 and TRBJ1-2, the full variable domain is EAGVAQSPRYKIIEKRQSVAFWCNPISGHATLYWYQQILGQGPKLLIQFQNNGVVDDSQLPKDRFSAERLKGVDSTLKIQPAKLEDSAVYLCASSLVLDNYGYTFGSGTRLTVV.

Many counts were recorded for this clonotype. This rearrangement joins TRBV29-1 to TRBJ2-5, with 7 bases identical to TRBD1. V shed 6 bases and J 2 bases; nucleotides not matched to a gene: 6. This CDR3 spans 13 amino acids. Germline-derived CDR1 and CDR2 are SQVTM and ANQGSEA. In DNA form, the CDR3 reads TGCAGCGTCGGCCCGGGACAGCAAGAGACCCAGTACTTC. Translation: CSVGPGQQETQYF. Complete variable domain (other parts from reference TRBV29-1 and TRBJ2-5): SAVISQKPSRDICQRGTSLTIQCQVDSQVTMMFWYRQQPGQSLTLIATANQGSEATYESGFVIDKFPISRPNLTFSTLTVSNMSPEDSSIYLCSVGPGQQETQYFGPGTRLLVL.

This clonotype has ten or more counts. The rearrangement links TRBV20-1 to TRBJ2-5; 8 nucleotides agree with TRBD2. Germline CDR1 is DFQATT and CDR2 is SNEGSKA (reference sequence). The V and J ends lost 0 bases and 4 bases, in that order; junction bases with no gene match: 10. The CDR3 sequence is 16 residues long. Here the CDR3 reads CSARDYPGGTGETQYF. The CDR3 DNA reads TGCAGTGCTAGAGATTACCCGGGGGGGACGGGAGAGACCCAGTACTTC.

This clonotype was seen only a few times. The rearrangement links TRBV20-1 to TRBJ1-2; no firm D call. V dropped 2 bases and J dropped 3 bases, with 10 bases sitting between them. Germline V gives CDR1 DFQATT, CDR2 SNEGSKA (reference sequence). The CDR3 extends over 13 amino acids. CDR3 loop: CSARPDTYYGYTF. The DNA of the CDR3 is TGCAGTGCTAGACCTGACACTTACTATGGCTACACCTTC.

This clonotype was recorded many times. V gene TRBV5-1 combines with J gene TRBJ1-4; 7 bases fit TRBD1. This CDR3 has 15 amino acids. Germline V gene sequence: CDR1 SGHRS, CDR2 YFSETQ. Trimming at V came to 4 bases and at J to 7 bases, leaving 10 bases not matched to a gene. The CDR3 DNA is TGCGCCAGCAGCCAAGGAGACAGGGCACTTGAAAAACTGTTTTTT. This translates into CASSQGDRALEKLFF. Full variable domain (missing parts from reference TRBV5-1 and TRBJ1-4): KAGVTQTPRYLIKTRGQQVTLSCSPISGHRSVSWYQQTPGQGLQFLFEYFSETQRNKGNFPGRFSGRQFSNSRSEMNVSTLELGDSALYLCASSQGDRALEKLFFGSGTQLSVL.

A few counts support this clonotype. The chain uses TRBV5-6 and TRBJ1-1; possibly TRBD1 for D (6 bases). This CDR3 has 14 amino acids. Germline V lookup: CDR1 SGHDT, CDR2 YYEEEE. Trimming took 4 bases from V and 2 from J, leaving 12 bases between them. CDR3 residues: CASSRGHLNTEAFF. DNA of the CDR3: TGTGCCAGCAGCAGGGGACACCTTAACACTGAAGCTTTCTTT.